Following are 25 T cell receptor beta chains from one sample sequenced in a study of blood T cell repertoires in COVID-19. Only in-frame clones appear in the TCRdb table, and some are missing; sequencing was by immunoSEQ multiplex PCR. Of some 100,000 clones listed, approximately 87% are singletons. Source material: peripheral blood. These receptors were obtained from a woman aged 25-40 years with acute or convalescent COVID-19.

The gene calls are TRBV11-2 and TRBJ1-6, with a possible D match to TRBD1 (6 bases). The V gene lost 8 bases and the J gene lost 4 bases, with 15 bases spanning the gap. Germline lookup yields CDR1 SGHAT and CDR2 FQNNGV. The CDR3 length is 15 residues. CDR3 in amino acids: CASASRGQYNSPLHF. CDR3 sequence (DNA): TGTGCCAGCGCCTCCAGGGGCCAATATAATTCACCCCTCCACTTT.

The rearrangement joins TRBV30 to TRBJ1-3; 7 positions agree with TRBD1. The CDR3 consists of 14 residues. Per germline, CDR1 GTSNPN and CDR2 SVGIG (reference sequence). The junction had 2 bases not matched to a gene; V was cut back by 3 bases and J by 0 bases. Here the CDR3 reads CAWSGTVSGNTIYF. Written as DNA, the CDR3 is TGTGCCTGGAGCGGGACAGTCTCTGGAAACACCATATATTTT.

This chain joins TRBV11-3 and TRBJ1-1, with 7 bases matching TRBD1. V lost 5 bases and J lost 3; bases outside the gene matches: 9. The CDR3 length is 15 residues. Germline values: CDR1 SGHNT, CDR2 YENEEA. The CDR3 DNA reads as TGTGCCAGCAGCCAAACCTCGGGACAGTACACTGAAGCTTTCTTT. As protein: CASSQTSGQYTEAFF.

A remark on this clone: Other nucleotide sequences from this sample produce the same CDR3. V gene TRBV9 combines with J gene TRBJ2-7; TRBD1 aligns across 9 bases. The CDR3 length is 14 residues. CDR1 and CDR2 (germline): SGDLS, YYNGEE. Trimming cost V 2 bases and J 2 bases; bases outside gene matches: 2. The DNA for the CDR3 is TGTGCCAGCAGCGTGGGGACAGGGACCTACGAGCAGTACTTC. Protein: CASSVGTGTYEQYF. Supplemented by reference TRBV9 and TRBJ2-7, the full variable domain reads DSGVTQTPKHLITATGQRVTLRCSPRSGDLSVYWYQQSLDQGLQFLIQYYNGEERAKGNILERFSAQQFPDLHSELNLSSLELGDSALYFCASSVGTGTYEQYFGPGTRLTVT.

This clone was picked up a small number of times. The gene calls are TRBV15 and TRBJ1-1, with 11 bases matching TRBD1. The CDR3 has 16 residues. V lost 3 bases and J lost 7; bases outside the gene matches: 10. Germline CDR1 reads LNHNV; CDR2 reads YYDKDF (reference sequence). In nucleotides, the CDR3 is TGTGCCACCAGCAGCCGTGGACAGGGGGCAACACATGAAGCTTTCTTT. This translates into CATSSRGQGATHEAFF.

This chain connects TRBV6-5 to TRBJ1-2, with D uncertain. In germline, CDR1 is MNHEY, CDR2 SVGAGI. The CDR3 has 16 residues. V shed 0 bases and J shed 5 bases, with 16 bases lying between them. CDR3 in DNA: TGTGCCAGCAGTTACTCCCGCAGTTTCGGGATGTATGGCTACACCTTC. Amino acid sequence: CASSYSRSFGMYGYTF.

V and J are TRBV9 and TRBJ2-2; TRBD1 is a possible D gene (5 bases). Trimming shortened V by 4 bases and J by 4 bases, and 11 bases separated the two germline ends. The CDR3 contains 14 residues. Germline assignment: CDR1 SGDLS and CDR2 YYNGEE. CDR3 loop: CASSPLRGTGELFF. DNA for the CDR3: TGTGCCAGCAGCCCCCTTAGGGGCACCGGGGAGCTGTTTTTT. The full variable domain, rest sourced from reference TRBV9 and TRBJ2-2, is DSGVTQTPKHLITATGQRVTLRCSPRSGDLSVYWYQQSLDQGLQFLIQYYNGEERAKGNILERFSAQQFPDLHSELNLSSLELGDSALYFCASSPLRGTGELFFGEGSRLTVL.

The chain employs TRBV11-1 and TRBJ1-4; TRBD1 matches at 12 bases. This CDR3 is built from 15 residues. The V gene end was trimmed by 4 bases and the J gene end by 5 bases; junction bases not matched to a gene: 2. Germline-derived CDR1 and CDR2 are SGHAT and FQDESV (reference sequence). CDR3 loop: CASSYGTGGNEKLFF. Written as DNA, the CDR3 is TGTGCCAGCAGCTACGGGACAGGGGGCAATGAAAAACTGTTTTTT.

This sequence joins TRBV19 and TRBJ2-7; possible D gene TRBD2, 6 bases. Germline values: CDR1 LNHDA, CDR2 SQIVND (reference sequence). The CDR3 totals 14 residues. Trimming removed 4 bases from V and 3 bases from J, with 13 bases in between. CDR3 residues: CASSTAVGGYEQYF. Here the CDR3 DNA reads TGTGCCAGTAGTACAGCAGTGGGAGGCTACGAGCAGTACTTC.

The chain has TRBV28 and TRBJ1-2, with a weak D call TRBD1 (6 bases). This CDR3 spans 13 amino acids. Germline CDR1 is MDHEN and CDR2 is SYDVKM. Trimming cost V 7 bases and J 1 base, with 10 bases left between them. The CDR3 sequence: CASTEQGNYGYTF. CDR3 coding DNA: TGTGCCAGCACCGAACAGGGTAACTATGGCTACACCTTC.

The CDR3 region is CASSLGGVTYEQYF. In DNA form, the CDR3 reads TGTGCCAGCAGCCTGGGGGGGGTCACCTACGAGCAGTACTTC. This chain joins TRBV7-8 and TRBJ2-7; 7 nucleotides align to TRBD2. The CDR3 runs 14 residues. The junction had 6 bases not matched to a gene; V was cut back by 5 bases and J by 2 bases. CDR1 SGHVS and CDR2 FQNEAQ come from the germline V gene.

Here the CDR3 DNA reads TGTGCCAGCAGTGTCCCGGGACTAGCGGGGGAGGATACGCAGTATTTT. It codes for CASSVPGLAGEDTQYF. The chain carries TRBV2 and TRBJ2-3, with 14 nucleotides matching TRBD2. The CDR3 spans 16 residues. Germline lookup yields CDR1 SNHLY and CDR2 FYNNEI. The trim removed 4 bases at V and 6 bases at J, leaving 6 bases unmatched.

The gene calls are TRBV28 and TRBJ2-5, with D possibly matching TRBD2 (6 bases). CDR1 and CDR2 (germline): MDHEN, SYDVKM. This CDR3 contains 15 residues. Trimming left V 2 bases short and J 2 bases short, with 12 bases between. DNA of the CDR3: TGTGCCAGCAGTTTACCCTTGGCGGGGCAAGAGACCCAGTACTTC. Encoded protein: CASSLPLAGQETQYF. Looking up the rest from reference TRBV28 and TRBJ2-5 gives the full variable domain: DVKVTQSSRYLVKRTGEKVFLECVQDMDHENMFWYRQDPGLGLRLIYFSYDVKMKEKGDIPEGYSVSREKKERFSLILESASTNQTSMYLCASSLPLAGQETQYFGPGTRLLVL.

The chain recombines TRBV9 with TRBJ1-6, with D uncertain. Per germline, CDR1 SGDLS and CDR2 YYNGEE. The CDR3 extends over 15 amino acids. Trimming took 4 bases from V and 10 from J, leaving 18 bases between them. The CDR3 region has the DNA TGTGCCAGCAGCTTCGAGGGCGGTGGAAGGTCACCCCTCCACTTT. Protein sequence: CASSFEGGGRSPLHF.

V is TRBV28 and J is TRBJ2-7, with 9 bases fitting TRBD1. The CDR3 sequence is 13 residues long. Germline CDR1 is MDHEN and CDR2 is SYDVKM. V lost 8 bases, J lost 0 bases, and 2 bases stayed unmatched. The CDR3 DNA reads TGTGCCAGCGGGGACAGGGCCTCCTACGAGCAGTACTTC. As protein: CASGDRASYEQYF.

The chain has TRBV7-3 and TRBJ2-3; perhaps TRBD2 as D (6 bases). Germline V gene sequence: CDR1 SGHTA, CDR2 FQGTGA. The CDR3 has 13 amino acids. Trimming pared 5 bases from V and 5 bases from J, leaving 11 bases between. CDR3 region: CASSPPGEDTQYF. The CDR3 DNA follows: TGTGCCAGCAGCCCTCCGGGGGAAGATACGCAGTATTTT.

The rearrangement joins TRBV3-1 (or the pseudogene TRBV3-2) to TRBJ1-2; 9 nucleotides agree with TRBD1. The CDR3 spans 14 residues. Trimming removed 5 bases from V and 4 bases from J; junction bases left unmatched: 5. Germline CDR1 LGHDT, CDR2 YNNKEL (reference sequence). The CDR3 DNA sequence: TGTGCCAGCAGCGCCGGGACAGGGCCCTATGGCTACACCTTC. Amino acid sequence: CASSAGTGPYGYTF.

This chain uses TRBV12-3 or TRBV12-4 with TRBJ2-1; 7 bases fit TRBD2. J gave up 12 bases and V 6 bases, and 5 bases lay outside the gene matches. The CDR3 totals 11 residues. The DNA of the CDR3 is TGTGCCAGCAGCGGACTAGTGGGGCAGTTCTTC. Its translation: CASSGLVGQFF.

The count of this clone is one. An end of the junction differs from the germline gene, which may be a read error. V usage is TRBV5-1 and J usage is TRBJ1-2; no reliable D call. In germline, CDR1 is SGHRS, CDR2 YFSETQ. CDR3 length equals 9 residues. Here the CDR3 DNA reads TGCGCCAGCAGGTCCAGGTTGGCCTTC. Translation: CASRSRLAF.

The chain carries TRBV2 and TRBJ2-3; 8 bases fit TRBD2. The germline V gene encodes CDR1 SNHLY and CDR2 FYNNEI. V shed 5 bases and J 6 bases; nucleotides not matched to a gene: 1. The length of the CDR3 is 12 residues. This CDR3 is CASSPGGDTQYF. In nucleotides, the CDR3 is TGTGCCAGCAGTCCGGGGGGGGATACGCAGTATTTT.

The DNA of the CDR3 is TGTGCCAGCAGCTCGGCCTTAAGCGGGGCCTACTCCTACAATGAGCAGTTCTTC. The encoded protein is CASSSALSGAYSYNEQFF. The chain links TRBV7-6 to TRBJ2-1; 7 nucleotides line up with TRBD2. Germline trimming cut 4 bases from V and 0 bases from J; bases unmatched to any gene: 12. The CDR3 is 18 residues long. Germline-derived CDR1 and CDR2 are SGHVS and FNYEAQ.

The rearrangement links TRBV4-2 to TRBJ2-7, with 7 bases matching TRBD2. Germline V gene lookup returns CDR1 LGHNA and CDR2 YNFKEQ. CDR3 length equals 16 residues. Trimming at V came to 0 bases and at J to 2 bases, leaving 7 bases not matched to a gene. CDR3 region: CASSQEKNGGTYEQYF. In nucleotides, the CDR3 is TGTGCCAGCAGCCAAGAGAAAAACGGGGGGACCTACGAGCAGTACTTC.

Details on this clone: The conserved final phenylalanine or tryptophan is absent from the CDR3, which likely points to a read error. No DNA is shown, since the ends of the CDR3 on it are uncertain; the CDR3 is the one TCRdb lists. V is TRBV27 and J is TRBJ2-7; the DNA was not compared with TRBD2, the D call given in the table. The CDR3 is 10 amino acids in total, end residues counted. In germline, CDR1 is MNHEY, CDR2 SMNVEV (reference sequence). The CDR3: CASSSAGPLA.

The rearrangement joins TRBV3-1 (or the pseudogene TRBV3-2) to TRBJ1-4; 8 nucleotides match TRBD1. V shed 3 bases, J shed 12 bases, and the junction held 3 bases outside the gene matches. CDR3 length: 12 residues. Germline loops: CDR1 LGHDT, CDR2 YNNKEL (reference sequence). The CDR3 DNA follows: TGTGCCAGCAGCCACCTGGACAGGGAACTGTTTTTT. This sequence encodes CASSHLDRELFF.

This chain joins TRBV6-5 and TRBJ2-1; D may be TRBD1 (6 bases). Germline V gives CDR1 MNHEY, CDR2 SVGAGI. Trimming took off 5 bases at V and 12 bases at J, with 17 bases between the two ends. The CDR3 sequence is 13 residues long. The CDR3: CASSPWTAQVQFF. The CDR3 DNA reads TGTGCCAGCAGTCCGTGGACAGCCCAGGTGCAGTTCTTC.